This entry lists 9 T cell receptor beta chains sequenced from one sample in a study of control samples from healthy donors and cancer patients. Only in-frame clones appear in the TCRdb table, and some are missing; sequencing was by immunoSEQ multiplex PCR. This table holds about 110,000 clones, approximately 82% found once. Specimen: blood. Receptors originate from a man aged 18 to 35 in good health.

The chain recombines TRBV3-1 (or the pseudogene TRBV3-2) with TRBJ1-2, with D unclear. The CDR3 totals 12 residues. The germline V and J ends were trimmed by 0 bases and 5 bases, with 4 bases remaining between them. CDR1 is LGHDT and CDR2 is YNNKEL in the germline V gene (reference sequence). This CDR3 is CASSQDPYGYTF. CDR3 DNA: TGTGCCAGCAGCCAAGATCCGTATGGCTACACCTTC.

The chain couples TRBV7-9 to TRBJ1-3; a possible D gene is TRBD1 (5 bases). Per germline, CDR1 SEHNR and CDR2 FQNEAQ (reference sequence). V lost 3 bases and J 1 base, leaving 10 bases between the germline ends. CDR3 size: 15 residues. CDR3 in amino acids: CASSFEGMSGNTIYF. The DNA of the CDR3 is TGTGCCAGCAGCTTTGAGGGGATGTCTGGAAACACCATATATTTT.

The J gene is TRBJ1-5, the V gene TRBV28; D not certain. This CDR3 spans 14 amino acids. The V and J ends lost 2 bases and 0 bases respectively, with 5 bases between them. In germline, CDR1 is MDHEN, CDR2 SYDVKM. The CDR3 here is CASSLDNSNQPQHF. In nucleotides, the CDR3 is TGTGCCAGCAGTTTAGATAATAGCAATCAGCCCCAGCATTTT.

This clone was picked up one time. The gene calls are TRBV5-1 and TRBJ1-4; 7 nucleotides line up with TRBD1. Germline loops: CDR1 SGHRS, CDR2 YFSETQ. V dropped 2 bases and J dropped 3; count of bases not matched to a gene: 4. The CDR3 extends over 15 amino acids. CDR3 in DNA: TGCGCCAGCAGCTTACAGGGGAGAGCTAATGAAAAACTGTTTTTT. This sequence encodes CASSLQGRANEKLFF.

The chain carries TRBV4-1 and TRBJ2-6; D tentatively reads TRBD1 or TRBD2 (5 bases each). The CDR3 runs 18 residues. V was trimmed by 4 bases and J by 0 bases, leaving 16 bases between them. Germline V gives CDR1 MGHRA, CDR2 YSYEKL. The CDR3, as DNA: TGCGCCAGCAGCCGTCCCGTGGGGGTCGCCTCTGGGGCCAACGTCCTGACTTTC. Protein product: CASSRPVGVASGANVLTF.

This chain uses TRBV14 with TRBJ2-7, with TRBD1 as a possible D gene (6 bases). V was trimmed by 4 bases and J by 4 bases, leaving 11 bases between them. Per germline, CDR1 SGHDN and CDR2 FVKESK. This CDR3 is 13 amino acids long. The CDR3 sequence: CASSRIDRYEQYF. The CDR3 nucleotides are TGTGCCAGCAGCCGTATCGACAGGTACGAGCAGTACTTC.

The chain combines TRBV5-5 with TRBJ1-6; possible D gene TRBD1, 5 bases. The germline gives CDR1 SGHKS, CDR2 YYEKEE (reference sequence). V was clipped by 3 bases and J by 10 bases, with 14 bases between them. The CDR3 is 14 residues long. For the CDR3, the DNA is TGTGCCAGCAGCTCCGGGACGGGGTGGTCACCCCTCCACTTT. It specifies CASSSGTGWSPLHF.

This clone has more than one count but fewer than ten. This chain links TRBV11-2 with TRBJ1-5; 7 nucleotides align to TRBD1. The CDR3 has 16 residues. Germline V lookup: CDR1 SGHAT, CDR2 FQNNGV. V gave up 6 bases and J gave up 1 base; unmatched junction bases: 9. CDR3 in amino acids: CASRTGKEGSNQPQHF. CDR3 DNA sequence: TGTGCCAGCAGGACAGGGAAGGAAGGGAGCAATCAGCCCCAGCATTTT.

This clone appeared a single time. CDR3 nucleotide sequence: TGCGCCAGCAGCCAGGGAACCGGGACTAGCATTGAGACCCAGTACTTC. It specifies CASSQGTGTSIETQYF. The genes are TRBV4-1 and TRBJ2-5; 9 bases fit TRBD2. The CDR3 is 16 amino acids. Germline V gene lookup returns CDR1 MGHRA and CDR2 YSYEKL. J gave up 5 bases and V 3 bases, and 10 bases lay outside the gene matches.